The sequence of this T cell receptor (beta chain) was determined in a study of identical twins. From the 5' RACE reads, TCRdb called clonotypes with MiXCR, one entry per CDR3 protein. In the table there are about 730,000 distinct CDR3 sequences, over 20% of which are singletons. CDR1 and CDR2 from the germline V gene are SEHNR and FQNEAQ (reference sequence). Trimming took off 5 bases at V and 5 bases at J, with 15 bases between the two ends. The CDR3 has 15 residues. The same sample was also studied in work on T cells expressing NK-cell markers. That paper notes: CD3+CD56+NKG2C+, CD3+CD56+NKG2C- and CD3+CD56-NKG2C+ T cells, once sorted, supplied the TCR beta repertoires. What restricted sorting to alpha-beta TCR T cells in several experiments was an anti-gamma-delta TCR antibody. Of the CD8+ T cells in six or seven donors, about 1.0-8% belonged to dominant NKG2C+ clonotypes. Among several donors, these clonotypes also ranked first in the CD3+CD56-NKG2C+ fraction.

The chain carries TRBV7-9 and TRBJ2-2, with D possibly being TRBD2 (5 bases). This receptor was identified in a woman between 18 and 30 years old in good health. Source material: PBMCs. DNA of the CDR3: TGTGCCAGCAGCCCGAGCGCGGGTGTAACCGGGGAGCTGTTTTTT. This translates into CASSPSAGVTGELFF. The variable domain in full, with the rest retrieved from reference TRBV7-9 and TRBJ2-2, is DTGVSQNPRHKITKRGQNVTFRCDPISEHNRLYWYRQTLGQGPEFLTYFQNEAQLEKSRLLSDRFSAERPKGSFSTLEIQRTEQGDSAMYLCASSPSAGVTGELFFGEGSRLTVL.